These 24 T cell receptor beta chains came from one sample sequenced in a study of T cells in Graves' hyperthyroidism and ophthalmopathy. RNA transcripts served as the template for amplifying TCR beta CDR3 regions. The HTBI primer set was used in a first-round RT-PCR of the TCR CDR3. TCRdb independently ran MiXCR on the multiplex PCR reads; one entry per CDR3 protein. The sample includes 310,000 or so distinct CDR3 sequences, approximately 17% seen only once; the top ten take just over 55%. Sequencing was carried out using blood. These receptors originate from a woman in her sixties or seventies with Graves' ophthalmopathy.

This clonotype was counted between two and nine times. The rearrangement joins TRBV6-2 or TRBV6-3 to TRBJ2-3; 7 nucleotides line up with TRBD2. Germline CDR1 MNHEY, CDR2 SVGEGT. The trim removed 6 bases at V and 2 bases at J, leaving 11 bases unmatched. The CDR3 loop spans 16 amino acids. The CDR3 protein is CASRPGRQLNTDTQYF. The CDR3 nucleotides are TGTGCCAGCAGGCCCGGGAGGCAGTTAAACACAGATACGCAGTATTTT.

The chain uses TRBV7-2 and TRBJ2-7; D may be TRBD2 (6 bases). The germline V gene has CDR1 SGHTA and CDR2 FQGNSA. The CDR3 has 16 amino acids. The ends were cut back, 6 bases at V and 3 bases at J, with 21 bases in the middle. CDR3 region: CASSSDVEGGDYEQYF. The CDR3 coding sequence is TGTGCCAGCAGTTCCGACGTTGAGGGAGGTGACTACGAGCAGTACTTC.

This clonotype was counted a few times. The genes are TRBV11-3 and TRBJ2-2; TRBD2 matches at 9 bases. Germline values: CDR1 SGHNT, CDR2 YENEEA. J gave up 3 bases and V 4 bases, and 3 bases lay outside the gene matches. The CDR3 covers 15 residues. The CDR3 DNA reads TGTGCCAGCAGCTATGCGGGGGGGGACACCGGGGAGCTGTTTTTT. It codes for CASSYAGGDTGELFF. The whole variable domain, remainder taken from reference TRBV11-3 and TRBJ2-2, is EAGVVQSPRYKIIEKKQPVAFWCNPISGHNTLYWYLQNLGQGPELLIRYENEEAVDDSQLPKDRFSAERLKGVDSTLKIQPAELGDSAVYLCASSYAGGDTGELFFGEGSRLTVL.

This clonotype was counted at least ten times. V gene TRBV20-1 combines with J gene TRBJ2-1; TRBD2 agrees at 14 bases. The CDR3 loop spans 15 amino acids. Germline V gene sequence: CDR1 DFQATT, CDR2 SNEGSKA (reference sequence). V lost 4 bases to trimming and J lost 6 bases; unmatched junction nucleotides: 5. The CDR3 DNA reads as TGCAGTGCTATCGCCGGGACTAGCGGGAGCAATGAGCAGTTCTTC. Its protein is CSAIAGTSGSNEQFF.

This clonotype has a handful of counts. The rearrangement links TRBV2 to TRBJ2-7; no clear D gene. CDR1 is SNHLY and CDR2 is FYNNEI in the germline V gene. Trimming removed 6 bases at V and 3 bases at J, with 12 bases between. This CDR3 comprises 13 residues. The CDR3 DNA follows: TGTGCCAGCAGACAACAAGGGTTCTACGAGCAGTACTTC. It specifies CASRQQGFYEQYF.

This clonotype was counted ten times or more. The chain joins TRBV20-1 to TRBJ2-5; 7 bases fit TRBD2. This CDR3 is built from 15 residues. Germline CDR1 reads DFQATT; CDR2 reads SNEGSKA (reference sequence). V lost 0 bases and J lost 4; bases outside the gene matches: 8. The CDR3 coding sequence is TGCAGTGCTAGAGATGTTGCGGGAGCGGGAGAGACCCAGTACTTC. Protein: CSARDVAGAGETQYF.

This clonotype was observed at least ten times. The chain uses TRBV27 and TRBJ2-1; 9 nucleotides line up with TRBD1. The CDR3 consists of 15 residues. CDR1 and CDR2 (germline): MNHEY, SMNVEV (reference sequence). V dropped 6 bases and J dropped 4; count of bases not matched to a gene: 7. The CDR3 coding sequence is TGTGCCAGCAGGCGAAGGGGACAGGGTTACAATGAGCAGTTCTTC. The encoded protein is CASRRRGQGYNEQFF.

In this sample, this clonotype turned up a few times. The V call is TRBV20-1, the J call TRBJ1-1; a possible D gene is TRBD1 (5 bases). The length of the CDR3 is 15 residues. Germline V gene sequence: CDR1 DFQATT, CDR2 SNEGSKA (reference sequence). V was cut by 3 bases and J by 1 base, with 15 bases left in between. The chain's CDR3 is CSASGLGQGNTEAFF. DNA for the CDR3: TGCAGTGCTAGTGGGTTGGGGCAGGGGAACACTGAAGCTTTCTTT.

This clonotype appeared many times. The chain couples TRBV3-1 to TRBJ1-3; D remains unclear. The CDR3 has 12 residues. Between the trimmed V and J ends, which lost 0 bases and 5 bases, there was a span of 2 bases. From germline, CDR1 is LGHDT and CDR2 YNNKEL (reference sequence). The CDR3 nucleotides are TGTGCCAGCAGCCAAGACCGAAACACCATATATTTT. This translates into CASSQDRNTIYF.

The chain carries TRBV18 and TRBJ1-2; D unresolved. Trimming removed 6 bases at V and 3 bases at J, with 14 bases between. This CDR3 is built from 14 residues. Germline V gene lookup returns CDR1 KGHSH and CDR2 LQKENI. CDR3 region: CASSQNGGDYGYTF. CDR3 coding DNA: TGTGCCAGCTCCCAAAACGGCGGAGACTATGGCTACACCTTC. The full variable domain, in which reference TRBV18 and TRBJ1-2 provide the parts outside the CDR3, is NAGVMQNPRHLVRRRGQEARLRCSPMKGHSHVYWYRQLPEEGLKFMVYLQKENIIDESGMPKERFSAEFPKEGPSILRIQQVVRGDSAAYFCASSQNGGDYGYTFGSGTRLTVV.

A word on this clonotype: One end of the junction fails to match germline, which may point to a read error. The chain is built from TRBV6-1 and TRBJ2-1; no reliable D call. CDR3 size: 14 residues. Germline CDR1 MNHNS, CDR2 SASEGT. Here the CDR3 DNA reads TGTGCCAGCAGGATTGACCCGTCCTACAATGAGCAGTCCTTC. Translated: CASRIDPSYNEQSF.

The J gene is TRBJ1-1, the V gene TRBV28, with 7 bases that match TRBD1. Germline CDR1 MDHEN, CDR2 SYDVKM. The V and J ends lost 5 bases and 5 bases, in that order; junction bases with no gene match: 14. The CDR3 loop spans 16 amino acids. CDR3 region: CASSPRGGPTVTEAFF. CDR3 coding DNA: TGTGCCAGCAGTCCCAGGGGGGGCCCGACTGTAACTGAAGCTTTCTTT.

The chain employs TRBV20-1 and TRBJ1-2, with D tentatively TRBD1 (5 bases). The CDR3 length is 12 residues. Germline CDR1 and CDR2: DFQATT and SNEGSKA (reference sequence). V was shortened by 4 bases and J by 2 bases, with 8 bases between the two germline ends. The CDR3 nucleotides are TGCAGTGCTATAGACAGAAACTATGGCTACACCTTC. It codes for CSAIDRNYGYTF.

V is TRBV15 and J is TRBJ1-4; D might be TRBD1 (6 bases). V gave up 1 base and J gave up 7 bases, with 16 bases separating them. Germline CDR1 LNHNV, CDR2 YYDKDF (reference sequence). This CDR3 is 16 amino acids long. CDR3 sequence (DNA): TGTGCCACCAGCAGAGTCGGTGCAGGGGAGGGTGAAAAACTGTTTTTT. Translated: CATSRVGAGEGEKLFF.

This rearrangement joins TRBV4-3 to TRBJ1-1; D gene ambiguous. The CDR3 totals 15 residues. V lost 1 base, J lost 2 bases, and 11 bases lay in between. Germline V gene data show CDR1 as LGHNA and CDR2 as YSLEER. CDR3 DNA sequence: TGCGCCAGCAGCCAAGTTTGGCCCGACAACACTGAAGCTTTCTTT. Amino acid sequence: CASSQVWPDNTEAFF.

Many counts were recorded for this clonotype. The chain couples TRBV3-1 to TRBJ1-1; D gene ambiguous. With 7 bases removed from V and 0 bases from J, the gap between germline ends came to 12 bases. The length of the CDR3 is 14 residues. The germline gives CDR1 LGHDT, CDR2 YNNKEL (reference sequence). The CDR3 DNA sequence: TGTGCCAGCACCCCGGAGTTTCTGAACACTGAAGCTTTCTTT. Its translation: CASTPEFLNTEAFF.

The rearrangement links TRBV28 to TRBJ2-3, with D perhaps matching TRBD1 (5 bases). The CDR3 is 17 amino acids. Trimming shortened V by 3 bases and J by 2 bases, and 18 bases separated the two germline ends. The germline CDR1 and CDR2 sequences are MDHEN and SYDVKM. The CDR3 spells CASSLEQVGAPTDTQYF. The DNA of the CDR3 is TGTGCCAGCAGTTTGGAACAAGTAGGGGCCCCCACAGATACGCAGTATTTT.

The rearrangement uses TRBV5-4 and TRBJ2-1; D gene uncertain. Germline-derived CDR1 and CDR2 are SGHNT and YYREEE (reference sequence). This CDR3 comprises 11 residues. V was trimmed by 3 bases and J by 7 bases, leaving 5 bases between them. CDR3 protein: CASSWANEQFF. The CDR3 DNA reads as TGTGCCAGCAGCTGGGCGAATGAGCAGTTCTTC.

This clonotype was recorded at least ten times. The genes are TRBV5-1 and TRBJ1-3; TRBD1 matches 9 bases. With 4 bases clipped from V and 0 bases from J, the junction kept 8 bases outside the gene matches. Germline loops: CDR1 SGHRS, CDR2 YFSETQ. The CDR3 is made up of 17 amino acids. Here the CDR3 DNA reads TGCGCCAGCAGCACCGGGACAGGGCATAACTCTGGAAACACCATATATTTT. Translating it yields CASSTGTGHNSGNTIYF.

The sample holds many counts of this clonotype. V is TRBV12-3 or TRBV12-4 and J is TRBJ2-7; TRBD2 might be the D (5 bases). There are 16 residues in the CDR3. Trimming shortened V by 3 bases and J by 0 bases, and 15 bases separated the two germline ends. CDR3: CASSFPAGTSSYEQYF. The CDR3 nucleotides are TGTGCCAGCAGTTTTCCGGCGGGCACGAGCTCCTACGAGCAGTACTTC.

This clonotype showed up many times. CDR3 loop: CAGSNNRVVQPQHF. In DNA, the CDR3 is TGTGCCGGATCAAATAACAGGGTAGTCCAGCCCCAGCATTTT. V and J are TRBV2 and TRBJ1-5; TRBD1 is a possible D gene (6 bases). The germline CDR1 and CDR2 sequences are SNHLY and FYNNEI. Trimming removed 11 bases from V and 7 bases from J, with 21 bases in between. There are 14 residues in the CDR3.

The table lists this clonotype with many counts. The rearrangement joins TRBV28 to TRBJ1-5; 7 bases are shared with TRBD1. The CDR3 totals 16 residues. The germline CDR1 and CDR2 sequences are MDHEN and SYDVKM. V gave up 2 bases and J gave up 1 base; unmatched junction bases: 5. The DNA for the CDR3 is TGTGCCAGCAGTTTAGACAGGGCTACGAGCAATCAGCCCCAGCATTTT. This encodes CASSLDRATSNQPQHF.

This clonotype has a handful of counts. The V and J genes are TRBV20-1 and TRBJ1-5, with 10 bases that match TRBD1. The germline CDR1 and CDR2 sequences are DFQATT and SNEGSKA (reference sequence). With 6 bases clipped from V and 7 bases from J, the junction kept 9 bases outside the gene matches. CDR3 size: 14 residues. The CDR3 protein is CSARKGQGGQPQHF. CDR3 DNA sequence: TGCAGTGCGAGGAAAGGACAGGGGGGGCAGCCCCAGCATTTT.

There are many counts of this clonotype. V usage is TRBV5-6 and J usage is TRBJ1-5, with a weak D call TRBD1 (5 bases). The V gene's germline CDR1 is SGHDT and CDR2 YYEEEE. The CDR3 is made up of 15 amino acids. Deletions cut 3 bases from V and 4 bases from J, with 14 bases between. The CDR3 DNA is TGTGCCAGCAGCTCGTACAGGATTTGGAATCAGCCCCAGCATTTT. Protein: CASSSYRIWNQPQHF. The full variable domain, completed using reference TRBV5-6 and TRBJ1-5, is DAGVTQSPTHLIKTRGQQVTLRCSPKSGHDTVSWYQQALGQGPQFIFQYYEEEERQRGNFPDRFSGHQFPNYSSELNVNALLLGDSALYLCASSSYRIWNQPQHFGDGTRLSIL.